The clone carrying this T cell receptor beta chain was observed many times. These data are taken from a study of T-cell reconstitution after alpha-beta-depleted transplantation in children. Trimming cost V 0 bases and J 10 bases, with 11 bases left between them. This CDR3 is 13 amino acids long. Germline lookup yields CDR1 SGDLS and CDR2 YYNGEE. A TCRbeta library incorporating unique molecular identifiers was prepared. TCRdb passed the PCR reads through MiXCR, listing each CDR3 protein once. The sample has roughly 300,000 distinct CDR3 sequences; 11% are singletons. The sample here was peripheral blood, taken 180 days after TCRalphabeta/CD19-depleted stem cell transplant. This rearrangement joins TRBV9 to TRBJ2-1; TRBD1 might be the D (6 bases). This receptor was taken from a male patient aged 2 to 10 who had a stem cell transplant for chronic granulomatous disease, so the T cells may come from the graft donor. CDR3 in amino acids: CASSVGPQGEQFF. The CDR3, as DNA: TGTGCCAGCAGCGTAGGGCCCCAGGGGGAGCAGTTCTTC. Looking up the rest from reference TRBV9 and TRBJ2-1 gives the full variable domain: DSGVTQTPKHLITATGQRVTLRCSPRSGDLSVYWYQQSLDQGLQFLIQYYNGEERAKGNILERFSAQQFPDLHSELNLSSLELGDSALYFCASSVGPQGEQFFGPGTRLTVL.